This T cell receptor (beta chain) originates from a study of blood T cells in healthy people across ages. The study's findings and limits: TCR beta diversity, measured per million T cells, fell in a roughly linear way with age.

Total RNA, at least 6 micrograms per sample, was extracted from PBMCs. This clonotype showed up just a few times. Its antigen is as yet unknown. CDR3 length: 16 residues. The second PCR ran roughly 6 to 11 cycles with a sample-barcoded 5' primer and J-beta primers. Each cDNA molecule was tagged by a template-switch adaptor that had 12 random nucleotides. The study obtained at least 3 million CDR3-containing paired-end reads from every sample. TCRdb analysed the 5' RACE reads with MiXCR anew, one entry per CDR3 protein. The sample records 1.5 million to 2 million distinct CDR3 sequences, about 49% being singletons.

This TCR was sampled from a woman in her forties in good health. This chain connects TRBV21-1 to TRBJ2-1; the table gives TRBD2 as D, unverified against the DNA. TRBV21-1 is listed as a pseudogene. Input material: blood. This CDR3 reads CASPRLAGVLQNEQFF. Written as DNA, the CDR3 is TGTGCCAGCCCTAGACTAGCGGGGGTGCTACAGAATGAGCAGTTCTTC.